The clone carrying this TCR beta chain was counted ten times or more. The target antigen is unknown. Individual cDNA molecules each received unique molecular identifiers attached to them. TCRdb fed the 5' RACE reads into MiXCR, producing one record per CDR3 protein. The sample has around 30,000 distinct CDR3 sequences; 3.5% to 5% are singletons. The data derive from a study of early T cells in non-severe SARS-CoV-2 infection. Study summary: Bulk RNA taken from unsorted whole blood was sequenced, leaving chains unpaired.

Between the trimmed V and J ends, which lost 3 bases and 1 base, there was a span of 7 bases. CDR1 and CDR2 (germline): WNHNN, SYGVQD (reference sequence). This CDR3 contains 14 residues. Points from the study as a whole: Private and CD4 specificities were missed by VDJdb matching, which favored anti-spike CD8 responses.

The specimen was whole blood. The receptor was derived from an adult who was a healthcare worker with PCR-confirmed SARS-CoV-2 infection or an uninfected control (not recorded which). This chain links TRBV10-1 with TRBJ1-3; D gene uncertain. CDR3 protein: CASSESGSGNTIYF. The CDR3 DNA is TGCGCCAGCAGTGAATCCGGGTCTGGAAACACCATATATTTT.